Below are 15 T cell receptor beta chains sequenced from a single sample in a study of shared clonotypes between healthy human individuals. Sequenced by immunoSEQ multiplex PCR; TCRdb stores in-frame clones only, minus some. Altogether roughly 2,300,000 clones are present, roughly 90% being singletons, with the ten largest covering more than 0.35%. The specimen was naive CD4+ T cells from PBMCs. Subset defined: CD45RA+ positively selected. The receptors were sampled from a man aged 18 to 29 in good health. Some clones in this sample may be carry-over from other donors' samples.

Points on this clone: Different DNA sequences within this sample yield the same CDR3. This sequence joins TRBV6-1 and TRBJ2-6; D is uncertain. Trimming cost V 11 bases and J 0 bases, with 11 bases left between them. CDR3 length: 14 amino acids. The germline V gene has CDR1 MNHNS and CDR2 SASEGT. The CDR3 region has the DNA TGTGCCTCAGGCCCCTACTCTGGGGCCAACGTCCTGACTTTC. Translation gives CASGPYSGANVLTF.

The V call is TRBV5-1, the J call TRBJ2-7; D possibly corresponds to TRBD2 (6 bases). The CDR3 is made up of 14 amino acids. V shed 6 bases and J shed 0 bases, with 13 bases lying between them. Per germline, CDR1 SGHRS and CDR2 YFSETQ. CDR3 loop: CASKGTPSSYEQYF. The DNA for the CDR3 is TGCGCCAGCAAAGGGACTCCCAGCTCCTACGAGCAGTACTTC.

This clone was recorded once. CDR3 in DNA: TGTGCCAGCAGCCCCCTAGATAGATCCCTAAAAGGTGGCTACACCTTC. Its translation: CASSPLDRSLKGGYTF. The V call is TRBV28, the J call TRBJ1-2; unclear D gene. CDR1 and CDR2 from the germline V gene are MDHEN and SYDVKM. V was clipped by 6 bases and J by 7 bases, with 24 bases between them. The CDR3 totals 16 residues.

Worth noting for this clone: Other DNA sequences in this sample translate to the same CDR3. The chain combines TRBV10-3 with TRBJ1-1; 8 bases match TRBD1. CDR3 length: 14 amino acids. Germline assignment: CDR1 ENHRY and CDR2 SYGVKD. The V gene end was trimmed by 6 bases and the J gene end by 0 bases; junction bases not matched to a gene: 3. DNA of the CDR3: TGTGCCATCAGCGGACAGGGTATGAACACTGAAGCTTTCTTT. Its protein product is CAISGQGMNTEAFF.

The J gene is TRBJ1-2, the V gene TRBV5-1; 8 positions match TRBD1. Trimming at V came to 1 base and at J to 4 bases, leaving 9 bases not matched to a gene. Germline assignment: CDR1 SGHRS and CDR2 YFSETQ. The CDR3 totals 16 residues. The CDR3 region has the DNA TGCGCCAGCAGCTTGACTCGGGCAGGGGGCAGCTATGGCTACACCTTC. Protein sequence: CASSLTRAGGSYGYTF.

V gene TRBV5-4 combines with J gene TRBJ2-2; the D is unclear. V gave up 0 bases and J gave up 6 bases, with 6 bases separating them. The CDR3 sequence is 13 residues long. Germline loops: CDR1 SGHNT, CDR2 YYREEE (reference sequence). The CDR3 DNA reads as TGTGCCAGCAGCTTGGACGAAGCCGGGGAGCTGTTTTTT. Its protein is CASSLDEAGELFF. The complete variable domain, with remaining parts taken from reference TRBV5-4 and TRBJ2-2, reads ETGVTQSPTHLIKTRGQQVTLRCSSQSGHNTVSWYQQALGQGPQFIFQYYREEENGRGNFPPRFSGLQFPNYSSELNVNALELDDSALYLCASSLDEAGELFFGEGSRLTVL.

The chain combines TRBV28 with TRBJ1-4; D unclear. V was trimmed by 3 bases and J by 0 bases, leaving 8 bases between them. The CDR3 contains 15 residues. Germline assignment: CDR1 MDHEN and CDR2 SYDVKM. DNA of the CDR3: TGTGCCAGCAGTTTTGCGGCAGCAACTAATGAAAAACTGTTTTTT. Translating it yields CASSFAAATNEKLFF.

V is TRBV28 and J is TRBJ2-7, with a weak D call TRBD2 (7 bases). This CDR3 is 15 amino acids long. V was shortened by 8 bases and J by 4 bases, with 21 bases between the two germline ends. Germline CDR1 MDHEN, CDR2 SYDVKM. DNA for the CDR3: TGTGCCAGCCAGGAGGGAGGGGGGGGCCCATACGAGCAGTACTTC. It translates to CASQEGGGGPYEQYF.

The chain is built from TRBV2 and TRBJ2-6, with 14 bases matching TRBD2. The ends lost 6 bases at V and 4 bases at J; junction bases unmatched: 17. CDR3 length: 21 amino acids. CDR1 is SNHLY and CDR2 is FYNNEI in the germline V gene. This CDR3 is CASSATSGRAPSSGGANVLTF. The DNA of the CDR3 is TGTGCCAGCAGCGCGACTAGCGGGAGGGCCCCGTCCTCTGGAGGGGCCAACGTCCTGACTTTC.

The J gene is TRBJ1-5, the V gene TRBV6-5; D gene uncertain. V dropped 5 bases and J dropped 6 bases, with 14 bases sitting between them. Germline V gives CDR1 MNHEY, CDR2 SVGAGI. The CDR3 runs to 14 residues. The CDR3 is CASSLTASGQPQHF. CDR3 in DNA: TGTGCCAGCAGTCTCACTGCTTCGGGTCAGCCCCAGCATTTT.

In nucleotides, the CDR3 is TGTGCCAGCAGCCTCACAGGGGATACTGGAAACACCATATATTTT. It translates to CASSLTGDTGNTIYF. This chain joins TRBV7-9 and TRBJ1-3, with 7 bases lining up with TRBD1. The CDR3 runs 15 residues. The V segment lost 5 bases and the J segment 2 bases; nucleotides outside the gene matches: 6. CDR1 is SEHNR and CDR2 is FQNEAQ in the germline V gene (reference sequence).

As for this clone: The DNA is left out, because the CDR3 cannot be placed on it with certainty; the CDR3 is given as TCRdb lists it. The chain joins TRBV28 to TRBJ2-5; the table's D call, TRBD2, was not checked against the DNA. Germline values: CDR1 MDHEN, CDR2 SYDVKM. The CDR3 sequence runs 16 residues, both termini included. The CDR3 sequence is CASSFGPGRGAQTQYF.

This clone was recorded once. The J gene is TRBJ2-1, the V gene TRBV10-1; 11 bases map to TRBD2. Germline V gene data show CDR1 as WNHNN and CDR2 as SYGVQD (reference sequence). This CDR3 contains 16 residues. The V segment lost 7 bases and the J segment 1 base; nucleotides outside the gene matches: 6. The DNA for the CDR3 is TGCGCCAGCAACAAAATAGCGGGAGGGTCCTACAATGAGCAGTTCTTC. Translated, it gives CASNKIAGGSYNEQFF.

As to this clone: Other DNA variants within this sample encode the same CDR3. The chain combines TRBV5-1 with TRBJ2-3; possible D gene TRBD1, 6 bases. Germline CDR1 is SGHRS and CDR2 is YFSETQ. V was clipped by 0 bases and J by 2 bases, with 7 bases between them. This CDR3 region has 14 residues. CDR3 sequence: CASSLGGPTDTQYF. DNA of the CDR3: TGCGCCAGCAGCTTGGGGGGGCCCACAGATACGCAGTATTTT.

This clone is a singleton in its sample. The rearrangement links TRBV28 to TRBJ1-5, with a weak D call TRBD1 (5 bases). The ends were cut back, 6 bases at V and 3 bases at J, with 21 bases in the middle. Per the germline V gene, CDR1 is MDHEN and CDR2 is SYDVKM. The CDR3 is 17 residues long. The CDR3 DNA is TGTGCCAGCAGCCCGACCACCGGGACCTTTATCAATCAGCCCCAGCATTTT. The encoded protein is CASSPTTGTFINQPQHF. Variable domain in full (rest from reference TRBV28 and TRBJ1-5): DVKVTQSSRYLVKRTGEKVFLECVQDMDHENMFWYRQDPGLGLRLIYFSYDVKMKEKGDIPEGYSVSREKKERFSLILESASTNQTSMYLCASSPTTGTFINQPQHFGDGTRLSIL.